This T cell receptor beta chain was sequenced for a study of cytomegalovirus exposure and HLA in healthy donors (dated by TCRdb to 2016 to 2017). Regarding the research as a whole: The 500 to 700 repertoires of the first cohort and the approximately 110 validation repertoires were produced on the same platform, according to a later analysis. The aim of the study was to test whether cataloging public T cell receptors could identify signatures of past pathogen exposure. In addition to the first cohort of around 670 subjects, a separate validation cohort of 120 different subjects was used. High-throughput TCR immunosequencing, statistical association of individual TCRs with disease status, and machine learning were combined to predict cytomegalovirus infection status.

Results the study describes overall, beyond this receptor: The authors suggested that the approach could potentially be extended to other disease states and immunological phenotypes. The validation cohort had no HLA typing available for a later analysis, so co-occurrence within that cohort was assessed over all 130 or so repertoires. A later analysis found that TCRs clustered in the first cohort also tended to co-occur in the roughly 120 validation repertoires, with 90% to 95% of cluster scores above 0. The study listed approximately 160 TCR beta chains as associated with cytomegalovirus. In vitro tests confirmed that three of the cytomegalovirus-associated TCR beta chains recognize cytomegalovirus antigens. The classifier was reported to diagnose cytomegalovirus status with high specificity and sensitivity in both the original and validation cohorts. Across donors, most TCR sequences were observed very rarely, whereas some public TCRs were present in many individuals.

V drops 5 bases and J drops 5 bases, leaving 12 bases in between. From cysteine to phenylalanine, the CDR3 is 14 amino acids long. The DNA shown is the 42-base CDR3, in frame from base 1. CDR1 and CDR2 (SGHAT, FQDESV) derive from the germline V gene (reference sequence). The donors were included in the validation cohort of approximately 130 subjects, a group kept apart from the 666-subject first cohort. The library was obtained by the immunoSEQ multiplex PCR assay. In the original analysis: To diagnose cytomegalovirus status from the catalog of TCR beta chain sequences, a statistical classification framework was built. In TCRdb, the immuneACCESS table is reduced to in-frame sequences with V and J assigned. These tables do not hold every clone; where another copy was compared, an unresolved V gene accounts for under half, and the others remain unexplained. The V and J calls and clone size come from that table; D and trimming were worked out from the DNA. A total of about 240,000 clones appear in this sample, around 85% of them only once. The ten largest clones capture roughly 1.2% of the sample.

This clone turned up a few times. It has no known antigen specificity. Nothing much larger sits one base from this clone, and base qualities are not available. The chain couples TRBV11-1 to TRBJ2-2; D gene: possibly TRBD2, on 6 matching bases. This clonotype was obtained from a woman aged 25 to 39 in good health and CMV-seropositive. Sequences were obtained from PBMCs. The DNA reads TGTGCCAGCAGCCGGGACTGGGAGACCGGGGAGCTGTTTTTT. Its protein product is CASSRDWETGELFF.